These 19 T cell receptor beta chains came from one sample sequenced in a study of cytomegalovirus exposure and HLA in healthy donors. PCR employed 60 Vbeta and 13 Jbeta primers. Profiling relied on immunoSEQ multiplex PCR, and the TCRdb table lists in-frame clones only, not all of them. The profile shows over 100,000 clones, over 70% of them singletons. Sequencing was carried out using PBMCs. The origin of the receptors is a woman aged 40 to 49 in good health and CMV-seronegative.

This chain connects TRBV7-9 to TRBJ2-1; D possibly corresponds to TRBD2 (6 bases). This CDR3 spans 15 amino acids. Germline lookup yields CDR1 SEHNR and CDR2 FQNEAQ (reference sequence). Trimming took off 3 bases at V and 10 bases at J, with 19 bases between the two ends. The CDR3, as DNA: TGTGCCAGCAGCTTCACTAGCCCGGTCGTTCCGGAGCAGTTCTTC. Translating gives CASSFTSPVVPEQFF. The full variable domain, completed using reference TRBV7-9 and TRBJ2-1, is DTGVSQNPRHKITKRGQNVTFRCDPISEHNRLYWYRQTLGQGPEFLTYFQNEAQLEKSRLLSDRFSAERPKGSFSTLEIQRTEQGDSAMYLCASSFTSPVVPEQFFGPGTRLTVL.

The genes are TRBV6-5 and TRBJ2-5; 8 positions match TRBD2. The CDR3 contains 13 residues. Germline V lookup: CDR1 MNHEY, CDR2 SVGAGI. Trimming cost V 8 bases and J 7 bases; bases outside gene matches: 9. The DNA of the CDR3 is TGTGCCAGCGGCTTTACTAGCGGTCCGACCCAGTACTTC. Amino acids: CASGFTSGPTQYF.

The rearrangement links TRBV2 to TRBJ1-2, with D unresolved. Per the germline V gene, CDR1 is SNHLY and CDR2 is FYNNEI. Trimming removed 9 bases at V and 4 bases at J, with 18 bases between. The CDR3 runs to 14 residues. CDR3 nucleotide sequence: TGTGCCAGGCCTGGGAGGCGTCGATCCTATGGCTACACCTTC. Amino acids: CARPGRRRSYGYTF.

This clone was recorded once. This chain uses TRBV16 with TRBJ1-1, with D perhaps matching TRBD1 (6 bases). CDR3 size: 13 residues. Trimming removed 6 bases at V and 4 bases at J, with 12 bases between. From germline, CDR1 is KGHSY and CDR2 FQNENV. CDR3 DNA sequence: TGTGCCAGCAGGAAAACAGGGAGCACTGAAGCTTTCTTT. Its protein is CASRKTGSTEAFF. The full variable domain, with the rest looked up from reference TRBV16 and TRBJ1-1, is GEEVAQTPKHLVRGEGQKAKLYCAPIKGHSYVFWYQQVLKNEFKFLISFQNENVFDETGMPKERFSAKCLPNSPCSLEIQATKLEDSAVYFCASRKTGSTEAFFGQGTRLTVV.

This clone was observed a few times. This sequence joins TRBV10-3 and TRBJ1-5; tentatively, D is TRBD1 (5 bases). The V end was cut by 4 bases, the J end by 2 bases, with 9 bases between. This CDR3 is built from 14 residues. Germline CDR1 reads ENHRY; CDR2 reads SYGVKD. The CDR3: CAISGGDGNQPQHF. The DNA of the CDR3 is TGTGCCATCAGTGGGGGCGACGGCAATCAGCCCCAGCATTTT.

This sequence joins TRBV7-8 and TRBJ1-5, with 7 bases matching TRBD1. Germline values: CDR1 SGHVS, CDR2 FQNEAQ. The CDR3 totals 15 residues. With V trimmed by 4 bases and J by 2 bases, 5 bases remained unmatched. In DNA form, the CDR3 reads TGTGCCAGCAGCTACGACAGGGCCGGCAATCAGCCCCAGCATTTT. Encoded protein: CASSYDRAGNQPQHF.

In its sample, this clone was seen once. V usage is TRBV27 and J usage is TRBJ1-4; 8 bases agree with TRBD1. Losses at the gene ends were 7 bases for V and 5 bases for J; bases not matched to a gene: 6. This CDR3 spans 14 amino acids. In germline, CDR1 is MNHEY, CDR2 SMNVEV (reference sequence). The CDR3 coding sequence is TGTGCCAGCAAGGTGTCAGGGGGCAATGAAAAACTGTTTTTT. Its translation is CASKVSGGNEKLFF.

This clone appeared a few times. The gene calls are TRBV27 and TRBJ2-5; 7 bases are shared with TRBD2. After removal of 5 bases from V and 2 bases from J, the junction contained 5 bases not matched to a gene. Germline V gene sequence: CDR1 MNHEY, CDR2 SMNVEV (reference sequence). There are 14 residues in the CDR3. The chain's CDR3 is CASSRVGGQETQYF. The CDR3 DNA sequence: TGTGCCAGCAGTAGGGTGGGGGGGCAAGAGACCCAGTACTTC.

This sequence joins TRBV5-1 and TRBJ1-6, with a weak D call TRBD1 (6 bases). V lost 3 bases and J lost 8, with 15 bases in between. This CDR3 is 15 amino acids long. Germline V gives CDR1 SGHRS, CDR2 YFSETQ. CDR3 nucleotide sequence: TGCGCCAGCAGCTCGGACGGACAGTCTTATTCACCCCTCCACTTT. Encoded protein: CASSSDGQSYSPLHF. Looking up the rest from reference TRBV5-1 and TRBJ1-6 gives the full variable domain: KAGVTQTPRYLIKTRGQQVTLSCSPISGHRSVSWYQQTPGQGLQFLFEYFSETQRNKGNFPGRFSGRQFSNSRSEMNVSTLELGDSALYLCASSSDGQSYSPLHFGNGTRLTVT.

The chain recombines TRBV7-2 with TRBJ1-2; 9 bases are a match to TRBD1. The V gene end was trimmed by 4 bases and the J gene end by 7 bases; junction bases not matched to a gene: 1. CDR1 is SGHTA and CDR2 is FQGNSA in the germline V gene. The CDR3 contains 12 residues. The CDR3 here is CASSSDRGGYTF. DNA of the CDR3: TGTGCCAGCAGCTCGGACAGGGGTGGCTACACCTTC.

This clone came up once. V is TRBV30 and J is TRBJ1-1, with 9 nucleotides matching TRBD1. This CDR3 is 16 amino acids long. The junction had 10 bases not matched to a gene; V was cut back by 4 bases and J by 1 base. Germline CDR1 and CDR2: GTSNPN and SVGIG (reference sequence). The CDR3 protein is CAWKAQGARGNTEAFF. The CDR3, as DNA: TGTGCCTGGAAGGCACAGGGGGCGAGAGGGAACACTGAAGCTTTCTTT.

This clone occurred a few times. Other DNA sequences in the sample encode the same CDR3. This chain connects TRBV7-9 to TRBJ1-6; D ambiguous. The CDR3 length is 14 residues. Trimming left V 3 bases short and J 4 bases short, with 7 bases between. Germline V gene data show CDR1 as SEHNR and CDR2 as FQNEAQ (reference sequence). The CDR3 coding sequence is TGTGCCAGCAGCTTGGAACAGTATAATTCACCCCTCCACTTT. Translating gives CASSLEQYNSPLHF.

On this clone itself: The junction departs from germline at one end; a sequencing error may be responsible. The chain links TRBV7-3 to TRBJ1-2, with D perhaps TRBD1 (6 bases). Germline-derived CDR1 and CDR2 are SGHTA and FQGTGA. The CDR3 is 15 amino acids. The CDR3 spells CASSTQIGGTELGAF. CDR3 DNA: TGTGCCAGCAGCACTCAAATTGGGGGCACAGAATTAGGGGCTTTC.

The chain carries TRBV7-2 and TRBJ1-1; possibly TRBD1 for D (6 bases). This CDR3 is built from 13 residues. Per the germline V gene, CDR1 is SGHTA and CDR2 is FQGNSA. Between the trimmed V and J ends, which lost 5 bases and 1 base, there was a span of 8 bases. The CDR3 region is CASSTGQNTEAFF. CDR3 DNA: TGTGCCAGCAGCACGGGACAGAACACTGAAGCTTTCTTT.

This chain's CDR3 is CASSLYGSTIAKNIQYF. The CDR3 DNA reads TGTGCCAGCAGCTTATATGGGAGTACTATAGCCAAAAACATTCAGTACTTC. The chain joins TRBV7-2 to TRBJ2-4, with D possibly matching TRBD2 (5 bases). This CDR3 comprises 17 residues. V dropped 2 bases and J dropped 0 bases, with 14 bases sitting between them. The germline CDR1 and CDR2 sequences are SGHTA and FQGNSA.

The chain carries TRBV7-2 and TRBJ1-6; 8 bases agree with TRBD1. This CDR3 comprises 15 residues. The germline CDR1 and CDR2 sequences are SGHTA and FQGNSA. V was pared by 6 bases and J by 5 bases, with 6 bases of the junction left unmatched. Here the CDR3 DNA reads TGTGCCAGCAGGCGAACAGGGGGGAATAATTCACCCCTCCACTTT. Its translation is CASRRTGGNNSPLHF.

This clone was counted a few times. The chain recombines TRBV14 with TRBJ1-6; no firm D call. The V end lost 1 base, the J end lost 0 bases, and 4 bases lay between the germline ends. This CDR3 has 15 amino acids. Germline V CDR1 and CDR2: SGHDN, FVKESK. The CDR3 sequence is CASSQGSSYNSPLHF. The CDR3, as DNA: TGTGCCAGCAGCCAAGGTAGCTCCTATAATTCACCCCTCCACTTT.

This chain connects TRBV7-9 to TRBJ2-5, with TRBD1 as a possible D gene (6 bases). Trimming left V 8 bases short and J 5 bases short, with 18 bases between. The CDR3 covers 14 residues. The germline CDR1 and CDR2 sequences are SEHNR and FQNEAQ (reference sequence). CDR3: CASDRLTGSETQYF. The CDR3 region has the DNA TGTGCCAGCGACCGCTTGACAGGTTCGGAGACCCAGTACTTC. Based on the CDR3 plus reference TRBV7-9 and TRBJ2-5, the full variable domain is DTGVSQNPRHKITKRGQNVTFRCDPISEHNRLYWYRQTLGQGPEFLTYFQNEAQLEKSRLLSDRFSAERPKGSFSTLEIQRTEQGDSAMYLCASDRLTGSETQYFGPGTRLLVL.

The genes are TRBV5-1 and TRBJ2-2; no clear D. V dropped 5 bases and J dropped 1 base, with 21 bases sitting between them. This CDR3 has 18 amino acids. Germline V gives CDR1 SGHRS, CDR2 YFSETQ. This CDR3 is CASRDPEQLVLNTGELFF. The CDR3 DNA reads TGCGCCAGCAGGGATCCCGAACAGCTCGTCTTGAACACCGGGGAGCTGTTTTTT.